Listed here are 3 T cell receptor beta chains from one sample, sequenced in a study of T-cell memory formation after mild COVID-19. MiXCR, run by TCRdb on the 5' RACE reads, gives a single entry per CDR3 protein. The sample holds about 340,000 distinct CDR3 sequences, less than 25% seen once. The sequenced material came from PBMCs or a T cell subset sorted from them (not recorded which). Receptor source: a man aged 18 to 29 who had mild COVID-19 (a few samples of this study predate the infection). Cell type and time point are not known.

The genes are TRBV6-2 or TRBV6-3 and TRBJ2-3; possibly TRBD2 for D (5 bases). V lost 6 bases and J 2 bases, leaving 9 bases between the germline ends. Germline lookup yields CDR1 MNHEY and CDR2 SVGEGT. This CDR3 spans 13 amino acids. CDR3 sequence: CASRRVSTDTQYF. DNA for the CDR3: TGTGCCAGCAGGCGGGTCTCCACAGATACGCAGTATTTT.

In its sample, this clonotype was seen a few times. This chain uses TRBV6-5 with TRBJ2-2; D is uncertain. This CDR3 spans 16 amino acids. Deletions cut 5 bases from V and 5 bases from J, with 18 bases between. The germline V gene encodes CDR1 MNHEY and CDR2 SVGAGI. The CDR3 coding sequence is TGTGCCAGCAGTCCTTCATCGGTGGCCGGGACCGGGGAGCTGTTTTTT. Translating gives CASSPSSVAGTGELFF.

This clonotype was found a few times. The V call is TRBV7-3, the J call TRBJ2-3, with TRBD1 identical over 9 bases. The CDR3 runs 15 residues. Trimming at V came to 5 bases and at J to 5 bases, leaving 8 bases not matched to a gene. The germline CDR1 and CDR2 sequences are SGHTA and FQGTGA. CDR3 coding DNA: TGTGCCAGCAGCGGGACAGGGACTGGAAAAGATACGCAGTATTTT. This encodes CASSGTGTGKDTQYF.